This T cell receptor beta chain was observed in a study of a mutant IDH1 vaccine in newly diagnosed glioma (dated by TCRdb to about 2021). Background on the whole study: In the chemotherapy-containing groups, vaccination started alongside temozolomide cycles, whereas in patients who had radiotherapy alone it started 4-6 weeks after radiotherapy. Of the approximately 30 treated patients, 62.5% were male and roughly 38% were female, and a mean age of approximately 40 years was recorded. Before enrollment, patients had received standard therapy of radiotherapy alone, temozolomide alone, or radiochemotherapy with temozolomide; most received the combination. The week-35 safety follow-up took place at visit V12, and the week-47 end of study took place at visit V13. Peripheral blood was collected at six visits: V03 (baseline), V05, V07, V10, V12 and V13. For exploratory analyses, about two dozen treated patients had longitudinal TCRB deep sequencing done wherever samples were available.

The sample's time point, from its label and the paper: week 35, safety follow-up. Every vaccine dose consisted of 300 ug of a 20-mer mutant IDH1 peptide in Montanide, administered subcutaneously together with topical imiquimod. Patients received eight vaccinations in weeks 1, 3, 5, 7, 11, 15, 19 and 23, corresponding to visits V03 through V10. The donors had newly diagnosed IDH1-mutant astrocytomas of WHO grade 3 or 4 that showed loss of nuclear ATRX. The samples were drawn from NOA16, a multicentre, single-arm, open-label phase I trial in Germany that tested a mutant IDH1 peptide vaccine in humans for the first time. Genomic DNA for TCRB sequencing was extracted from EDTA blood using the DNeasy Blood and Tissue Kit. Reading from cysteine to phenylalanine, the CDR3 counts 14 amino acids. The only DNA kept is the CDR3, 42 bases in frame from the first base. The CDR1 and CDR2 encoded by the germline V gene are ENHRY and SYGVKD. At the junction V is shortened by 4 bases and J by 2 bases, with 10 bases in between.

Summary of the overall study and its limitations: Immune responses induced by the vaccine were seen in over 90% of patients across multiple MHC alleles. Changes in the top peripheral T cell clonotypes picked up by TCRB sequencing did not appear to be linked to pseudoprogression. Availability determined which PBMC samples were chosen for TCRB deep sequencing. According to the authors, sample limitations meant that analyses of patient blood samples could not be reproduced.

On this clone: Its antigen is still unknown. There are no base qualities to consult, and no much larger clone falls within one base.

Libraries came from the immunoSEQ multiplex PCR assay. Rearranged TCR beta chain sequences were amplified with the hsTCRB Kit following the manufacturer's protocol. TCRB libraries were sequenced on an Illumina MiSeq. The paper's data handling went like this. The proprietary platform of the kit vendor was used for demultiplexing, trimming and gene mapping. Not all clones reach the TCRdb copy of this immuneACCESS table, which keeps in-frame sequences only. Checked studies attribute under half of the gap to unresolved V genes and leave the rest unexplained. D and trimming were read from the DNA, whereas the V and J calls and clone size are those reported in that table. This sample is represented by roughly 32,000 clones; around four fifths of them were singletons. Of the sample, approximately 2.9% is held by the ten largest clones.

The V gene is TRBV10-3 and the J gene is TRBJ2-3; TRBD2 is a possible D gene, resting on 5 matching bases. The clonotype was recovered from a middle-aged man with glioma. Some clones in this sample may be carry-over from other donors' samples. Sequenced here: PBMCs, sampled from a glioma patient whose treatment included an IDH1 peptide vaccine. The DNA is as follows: TGTGCCATCAGTGTTTCGGGGAACACAGATACGCAGTATTTT. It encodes CAISVSGNTDTQYF.